What follows are 18 T cell receptor beta chains derived from one specimen sequenced in a study of cytomegalovirus exposure and HLA in healthy donors listed by TCRdb under 2017. Receptors were amplified or captured by the immunoSEQ multiplex PCR assay. For the multiplex PCR, a mixture combining 60 forward primers for TCR Vbeta segments and 13 reverse primers for TCR Jbeta segments was used. TCRdb provides this immuneACCESS table in a form limited to in-frame rearrangements. Some clones are lacking; in checked studies, under half of them reflect an unresolved V gene, and why the rest are absent is not known. Here the sample has 210,000 or so clones; less than 85% occur a single time. The ten top clones hold roughly 0.62% of the sample. The specimen sequenced was PBMCs. These receptors originate from a young man in good health and CMV-seronegative.

This clone has just a few counts. The chain uses TRBV11-3 and TRBJ1-3; perhaps TRBD1 as D (5 bases). This CDR3 spans 15 amino acids. Germline loops: CDR1 SGHNT, CDR2 YENEEA. The V end lost 4 bases, the J end lost 0 bases, and 10 bases lay between the germline ends. CDR3 in DNA: TGTGCCAGCAGCTCGGGACTGACCTCTGGAAACACCATATATTTT. Its protein product is CASSSGLTSGNTIYF. Full variable domain (missing parts from reference TRBV11-3 and TRBJ1-3): EAGVVQSPRYKIIEKKQPVAFWCNPISGHNTLYWYLQNLGQGPELLIRYENEEAVDDSQLPKDRFSAERLKGVDSTLKIQPAELGDSAVYLCASSSGLTSGNTIYFGEGSWLTVV.

The chain couples TRBV6-1 to TRBJ2-1; TRBD1 matches 8 bases. Germline values: CDR1 MNHNS, CDR2 SASEGT. Unmatched junction bases numbered 7, after V lost 5 bases and J lost 4 bases. The CDR3 contains 15 residues. DNA of the CDR3: TGTGCCAGCAGTTCTCAGGGGGCGAATTACAATGAGCAGTTCTTC. Amino acid sequence: CASSSQGANYNEQFF.

This chain joins TRBV6-1 and TRBJ2-1, with 9 bases fitting TRBD2. The CDR3 sequence is 14 residues long. The germline CDR1 and CDR2 sequences are MNHNS and SASEGT. With 5 bases clipped from V and 8 bases from J, the junction kept 7 bases outside the gene matches. The CDR3 here is CASSRSGSGDEQFF. The CDR3 region has the DNA TGTGCCAGCAGTCGTAGCGGGAGTGGCGATGAGCAGTTCTTC.

CDR3 sequence reads: CASSFSGGQETQYF. The CDR3 DNA sequence: TGTGCCAGCAGTTTCTCAGGGGGCCAAGAGACCCAGTACTTC. V usage is TRBV28 and J usage is TRBJ2-5, with 7 bases matching TRBD1. The CDR3 totals 14 residues. The J segment lost 1 base and the V segment lost 3 bases, leaving 2 bases of the junction unmatched. Germline V CDR1 and CDR2: MDHEN, SYDVKM.

Worth noting for this clone: One end of the junction fails to match germline, which may point to a read error. This sample includes further DNA sequences coding for the same CDR3. The chain is built from TRBV14 and TRBJ1-1, with a tentative D call TRBD1 (5 bases). CDR1 and CDR2 (germline): SGHDN, FVKESK. This CDR3 region has 14 residues. The CDR3 nucleotides read TGTGCCAGCAGCCATATCGGGGGAGGCACTGAAGCCTTCTTT. Its protein product is CASSHIGGGTEAFF.

The chain carries TRBV5-4 and TRBJ1-3; 7 bases are shared with TRBD1. This CDR3 comprises 15 residues. The ends lost 4 bases at V and 0 bases at J; junction bases unmatched: 4. CDR1 and CDR2 (germline): SGHNT, YYREEE (reference sequence). Written as DNA, the CDR3 is TGTGCCAGCAGCCTACGGGACAGCTCTGGAAACACCATATATTTT. Translating gives CASSLRDSSGNTIYF.

The chain links TRBV10-2 to TRBJ1-1; 8 bases are a match to TRBD1. Germline CDR1 reads WSHSY; CDR2 reads SAAADI. With 6 bases clipped from V and 11 bases from J, the junction kept 8 bases outside the gene matches. CDR3 length: 12 amino acids. CDR3 sequence reads: CASRWQGADAFF. CDR3 in DNA: TGCGCCAGCAGATGGCAGGGGGCAGATGCTTTCTTT.

The chain joins TRBV10-1 to TRBJ2-1; 10 bases are shared with TRBD2. This CDR3 is 16 amino acids long. J was trimmed by 2 bases and V by 3 bases; bases with no gene match: 4. Germline V CDR1 and CDR2: WNHNN, SYGVQD (reference sequence). The CDR3 coding sequence is TGCGCCAGCAGTGACCCTAGCGGGGGAACCTACAATGAGCAGTTCTTC. This codes for CASSDPSGGTYNEQFF.

This clone appeared once. The chain combines TRBV29-1 with TRBJ2-3; 7 nucleotides match TRBD2. The CDR3 sequence is 15 residues long. The germline CDR1 and CDR2 sequences are SQVTM and ANQGSEA. The trim removed 6 bases at V and 6 bases at J, leaving 15 bases unmatched. CDR3 protein: CSVGTSAAPGDTQYF. As DNA, the CDR3 is TGCAGCGTGGGCACTAGCGCGGCCCCGGGGGATACGCAGTATTTT.

The chain carries TRBV13 and TRBJ1-3; D call uncertain. The germline gives CDR1 PRHDT, CDR2 FYEKMQ (reference sequence). The CDR3 extends over 11 amino acids. As DNA, the CDR3 is TGTGCGCAGCGCGACGGAAACACCATATATTTT. Its translation: CAQRDGNTIYF.

There are a few counts of this clone. The chain has TRBV10-1 and TRBJ2-1; D is perhaps TRBD2 (6 bases). Germline V gives CDR1 WNHNN, CDR2 SYGVQD (reference sequence). V lost 0 bases and J 7 bases, leaving 22 bases between the germline ends. The CDR3 contains 18 residues. CDR3 coding DNA: TGCGCCAGCAGTGAGTCTGATGGGGGGACTTACCCCTCTAATGAGCAGTTCTTC. Protein: CASSESDGGTYPSNEQFF.

This sequence joins TRBV19 and TRBJ2-7; D is uncertain. V was pared by 1 base and J by 2 bases, with 9 bases between. Germline assignment: CDR1 LNHDA and CDR2 SQIVND (reference sequence). The CDR3 contains 14 residues. CDR3 sequence reads: CASSIVRGTYEQYF. Here the CDR3 DNA reads TGTGCCAGTAGTATAGTTCGCGGCACCTACGAGCAGTACTTC.

CDR3 in amino acids: CASMVTSAREQFF. In nucleotides, the CDR3 is TGTGCCAGCATGGTGACTAGCGCGAGGGAGCAGTTCTTC. V is TRBV6-5 and J is TRBJ2-1, with 8 bases identical to TRBD2. The germline gives CDR1 MNHEY, CDR2 SVGAGI. J lost 10 bases, V lost 7 bases, and 9 bases had no gene match. The CDR3 spans 13 residues.

J is TRBJ2-1 and V is TRBV5-1; D call uncertain. V was clipped by 0 bases and J by 5 bases, with 6 bases between them. The CDR3 is 13 residues long. Germline V lookup: CDR1 SGHRS, CDR2 YFSETQ. The CDR3 sequence: CASSLGLDNEQFF. CDR3 sequence (DNA): TGCGCCAGCAGCTTGGGACTGGACAATGAGCAGTTCTTC.

V and J are TRBV2 and TRBJ2-7; TRBD1 might be the D (6 bases). The CDR3 consists of 15 residues. Germline CDR1 reads SNHLY; CDR2 reads FYNNEI. Trimming removed 7 bases from V and 7 bases from J, with 23 bases in between. CDR3 residues: CASIGTTGPPREQYF. CDR3 coding DNA: TGTGCCAGCATCGGCACGACAGGCCCTCCCCGGGAGCAGTACTTC.

The V gene is TRBV7-6, the J gene TRBJ2-6, with 7 bases fitting TRBD1. CDR3 size: 14 residues. The J segment lost 1 base and the V segment lost 10 bases, leaving 4 bases of the junction unmatched. From germline, CDR1 is SGHVS and CDR2 FNYEAQ. The CDR3 protein is CATGGLSGANVLTF. CDR3 bases: TGTGCCACAGGGGGTCTGTCTGGGGCCAACGTCCTGACTTTC.

The V call is TRBV5-1, the J call TRBJ2-6; D may be TRBD1 (6 bases). This CDR3 is 14 amino acids long. The V gene's germline CDR1 is SGHRS and CDR2 YFSETQ. V was clipped by 4 bases and J by 4 bases, with 9 bases between them. CDR3 region: CASSPGAGANVLTF. The CDR3 DNA sequence: TGCGCCAGCAGCCCAGGGGCCGGGGCCAACGTCCTGACTTTC.

The CDR3 region is CASIGLGSQYNEQFF. CDR3 nucleotide sequence: TGTGCCAGCATTGGACTCGGTAGCCAGTACAATGAGCAGTTCTTC. This sequence joins TRBV2 and TRBJ2-1, with D maybe TRBD2 (5 bases). Germline loops: CDR1 SNHLY, CDR2 FYNNEI. The CDR3 is 15 residues long. The germline V and J ends were trimmed by 7 bases and 4 bases, with 17 bases remaining between them. Combining the CDR3 with reference TRBV2 and TRBJ2-1 gives the whole variable domain EPEVTQTPSHQVTQMGQEVILRCVPISNHLYFYWYRQILGQKVEFLVSFYNNEISEKSEIFDDQFSVERPDGSNFTLKIRSTKLEDSAMYFCASIGLGSQYNEQFFGPGTRLTVL.